The sequence of this TCR beta chain was determined in a study of cytomegalovirus exposure and HLA in healthy donors. Findings and limits, study-wide: Earlier analysis found most TCR beta V segments productive about 87% or about 30% of the time.

Of note for this clone: The antigen remains unidentified.

The CDR3 has 15 amino acids. Germline CDR1 and CDR2: SGHNT and YYREEE (reference sequence). V shed 3 bases and J 5 bases; nucleotides not matched to a gene: 8. PCR primers comprised 60 Vbeta and 13 Jbeta primers. Using immunoSEQ multiplex PCR, the repertoire was profiled, and TCRdb retains in-frame clones only, with some absent. The sample yields fewer than 150,000 clones, approximately 80% seen once. This chain uses TRBV5-4 with TRBJ2-3; 8 nucleotides line up with TRBD1. The sample comprised PBMCs. The receptor comes from a male donor in good health and CMV-seronegative. CDR3 loop: CASSSLGQDKDTQYF. The CDR3 coding sequence is TGTGCCAGCAGCTCCCTGGGACAGGACAAAGATACGCAGTATTTT.